A selection of T cell receptor beta chains follows, all from one sample in a study of blood T cell repertoires in COVID-19. Profiled with immunoSEQ multiplex PCR; TCRdb holds only in-frame clones, not every one. The profile covers approximately 210,000 clones, with roughly 91% appearing a single time and 7% to 8.5% taken by the ten largest. Sample: PBMCs or T cells enriched from blood (not recorded which). These receptors originate from a man younger than 40 in a cohort exposed to, infected with or recovered from COVID-19 (not recorded which). Each CDR3 is given with its conserved first and last residue. The order of the fields is J gene, clone size, D gene, V gene, CDR3 DNA, CDR3 protein. The D gene is left open where the match is weak. A row's size may be missing; if present it is once, few, many or a size class.

>TRBJ2-5|.|TRBD1|TRBV28
TGTGCCAGCAGCGACAGGGCTATAGAGACCCAGTACTTC
CASSDRAIETQYF
>TRBJ1-2|.|.|TRBV5-6
TGTGCCAGCAGCTTGGGGTCGAGGCAGTCTGGCTACACCTTC
CASSLGSRQSGYTF
>TRBJ2-7|few|.|TRBV3-1/TRBV3-2
TGTGCCAGCAGCCTCTCAGTCATCTCCTACGAGCAGTACTTC
CASSLSVISYEQYF
>TRBJ1-2|few|.|TRBV19
TGTGCCAGTAGTATAGATCGGCAGGGTCTCCGAGGCTACACCTTC
CASSIDRQGLRGYTF
>TRBJ1-4|few|.|TRBV29-1
TGCAGCGTTGAAGCCGGCCTGGGAGGTGAAAAACTGTTTTTT
CSVEAGLGGEKLFF
>TRBJ2-7|once|.|TRBV2
TGTGCCAGCAGTTTACTCCGGGACTACGAGCAGTACTTC
CASSLLRDYEQYF
>TRBJ2-7|.|TRBD1|TRBV7-3
TGTGCCAGCAGCATGACCACCGGGACAGGGGGACTGAAGTACTTC
CASSMTTGTGGLKYF
>TRBJ1-4|.|.|TRBV28
TGTGCCAGCAGTACATTTAGAAGGGGCAGGGGAGCAACTAATGAAAAACTGTTTTTT
CASSTFRRGRGATNEKLFF
>TRBJ2-7|few|TRBD2|TRBV9
TGTGCCAGCAGCGTAGGTAGAGCGGGAGACGAGCAGTACTTC
CASSVGRAGDEQYF
>TRBJ2-5|.|.|TRBV9
TGTGCCAGCAGCGTAGACCCGGGGGGCGGGAGCGTAGAGACCCAGTACTTC
CASSVDPGGGSVETQYF
>TRBJ1-5|once|.|TRBV7-9
TGTGCCAGCAGCCAGGGAGGTCAGCCCCAGCATTTT
CASSQGGQPQHF
>TRBJ2-7|once|.|TRBV4-3
TGCGCCAGCAGCCAAGAGGTCCCTGGCGGAGGACCCTCCTACGAGCAGTACTTC
CASSQEVPGGGPSYEQYF
>TRBJ1-1|.|TRBD1|TRBV11-3
TGTGCCAGCAGCCGGACAGGTTTTCGTCCAGCTTTCTTT
CASSRTGFRPAFF
>TRBJ2-2|.|.|TRBV12-3/TRBV12-4
TGTGCCAGCACCGAGGGTCTACCCGGGGAGCTGTTTTTT
CASTEGLPGELFF
>TRBJ2-7|once|TRBD2|TRBV15
TGTGCCACCAGCAACAGCGGGAGGGCCAGGTACGAGCAGTACTTC
CATSNSGRARYEQYF
>TRBJ2-7|.|.|TRBV30
TGTGCCTGGAGCCCCCCCGTGAGGGCCTCCTACGAGCAGTACTTC
CAWSPPVRASYEQYF
>TRBJ2-1|.|.|TRBV7-9
TGTGCCAGCAGCTTATTTTACGGTGTATCCTACAATGAGCAGTTCTTC
CASSLFYGVSYNEQFF
>TRBJ2-2|few|.|TRBV19
TGTGCCAGTAGTATCGGCAGGGCCACCGGGGAGCTGTTTTTT
CASSIGRATGELFF
>TRBJ2-3|.|TRBD2|TRBV18
TGTGCCAGCTCGCGTAAAACCGGGACTAGCGGGAGCACAGATACGCAGTATTTT
CASSRKTGTSGSTDTQYF
>TRBJ2-5|.|.|TRBV25-1
TGTGCCAGCAGTGAAACCCCGGGAGATCAAGAGACCCAGTACTTC
CASSETPGDQETQYF
>TRBJ2-4|once|.|TRBV18
TGTGCCAGCGACACATATCACCGCGGGGCCAAAAACATTCAGTACTTC
CASDTYHRGAKNIQYF
>TRBJ1-2|.|.|TRBV27
TGTGCCAGCGGACAGATTAACTATGGCTACACCTTC
CASGQINYGYTF
>TRBJ1-1|.|TRBD1|TRBV10-3
TGTGCCATCATGGATACCGGGACAGCGAACACTGAAGCTTTCTTT
CAIMDTGTANTEAFF
>TRBJ1-1|.|TRBD1|TRBV18
TGTGCCAGCTCACCACCGGGCCTACGAGGACAGGGCGATATGGCTGAAGCTTTCTTT
CASSPPGLRGQGDMAEAFF
>TRBJ2-5|.|.|TRBV13
TGTGCCAGCAGCTTAGCTACTAGCAAAAGAGAGACCCAGTACTTC
CASSLATSKRETQYF
>TRBJ2-7|.|TRBD1|TRBV19
TGTGCCAGTAGTATACCCGGGACAGCCCCTGACCCTGACGAGCAGTACTTC
CASSIPGTAPDPDEQYF